The present TCR beta chain was sequenced within a study of OX40 agonist ivuxolimab in advanced cancers. Study details: Those enrolled were about 82% male, with a mean age of around 55 years and ages from roughly 20 to 85. General study points: CD8+ T cells (on average) carried more expanded clones than CD4+ T cells.

The table came from immunoSEQ multiplex PCR; TCRdb's copy has only in-frame clones and leaves some out. There are 130,000 or so clones in the sample; around nine tenths occur only once, and approximately 1.1% lies in the top ten. Exclusion applied to patients with autoimmune disease history or systemic immunosuppression. In this sample, this clone turned up a few times. Its specificity is not known. The CDR3 spans 14 residues. Trimming took 6 bases from V and 3 from J; bases not matched to a gene: 8. The germline gives CDR1 SQVTM, CDR2 ANQGSEA. J is TRBJ1-5 and V is TRBV29-1, with 7 bases matching TRBD1. Sequencing used CD4+ or CD8+ T cells sorted from blood, obtained in a trial of the OX40 agonist ivuxolimab. This TCR derives from an adult with an advanced solid tumor such as melanoma, head and neck, liver or kidney cancer. CDR3 amino acids: CSVAGQDVNQPQHF. In DNA form, the CDR3 reads TGCAGCGTCGCCGGACAGGACGTCAATCAGCCCCAGCATTTT.